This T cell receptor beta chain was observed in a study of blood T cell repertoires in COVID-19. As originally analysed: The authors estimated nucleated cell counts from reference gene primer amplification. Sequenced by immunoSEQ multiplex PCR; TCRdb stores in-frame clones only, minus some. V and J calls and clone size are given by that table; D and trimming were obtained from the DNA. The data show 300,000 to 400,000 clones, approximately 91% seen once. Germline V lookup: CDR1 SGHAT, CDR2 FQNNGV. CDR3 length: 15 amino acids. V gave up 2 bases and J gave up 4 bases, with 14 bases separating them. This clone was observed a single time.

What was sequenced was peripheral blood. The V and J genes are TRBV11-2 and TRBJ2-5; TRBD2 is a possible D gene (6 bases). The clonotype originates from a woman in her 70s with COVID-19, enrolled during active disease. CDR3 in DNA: TGTGCCAGCAGCTTAATCCTAGCGCGTGGAGAGACCCAGTACTTC. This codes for CASSLILARGETQYF.